This passage covers 18 T cell receptor beta chains from one sample sequenced in a study of glioma-infiltrating T cells after dendritic cell vaccination (dated by TCRdb to the mid-2010s). Library preparation employed the immunoSEQ multiplex PCR assay. TCRdb obtained this table from immuneACCESS and retained in-frame rearrangements with V and J assigned. These tables miss some clones; where compared with another copy, unresolved V genes account for less than half of the shortfall, and the remainder is unexplained. The sample yields roughly 80,000 clones; around 90% were counted once. About 3% of the sample is held by the ten biggest clonotypes. The sequencing here drew on blood, taken before dendritic cell vaccination. The source of these receptors is a human donor with glioblastoma.

This chain uses TRBV6-6 with TRBJ1-4; possible D gene TRBD1, 6 bases. The ends were cut back, 7 bases at V and 7 bases at J, with 13 bases in the middle. Germline values: CDR1 MNHNY, CDR2 SVGAGI (reference sequence). This CDR3 region has 13 residues. In nucleotides, the CDR3 is TGTGCCAGCAAAGAGGGGGGGGGTGAAAAACTGTTTTTT. Residues: CASKEGGGEKLFF.

The genes are TRBV4-1 and TRBJ2-2; D uncertain. V was pared by 0 bases and J by 0 bases, with 5 bases between. Germline loops: CDR1 MGHRA, CDR2 YSYEKL. The CDR3 has 15 residues. The CDR3 bases are TGCGCCAGCAGCCAAGAAGCTTCGAACACCGGGGAGCTGTTTTTT. It is translated as CASSQEASNTGELFF.

This clone was seen once. The V call is TRBV5-1, the J call TRBJ1-6; a possible D gene is TRBD1 (5 bases). The CDR3 consists of 15 residues. Looked up from germline, CDR1 is SGHRS and CDR2 is YFSETQ. Trimming cost V 1 base and J 8 bases, with 13 bases left between them. As DNA, the CDR3 is TGCGCCAGCAGCTTGAATTGGCAGGGTGATTCACCCCTCCACTTT. It codes for CASSLNWQGDSPLHF.

On this clone: Additional DNA sequences in this sample encode the identical CDR3. The chain recombines TRBV30 with TRBJ1-6, with 7 nucleotides matching TRBD1. Germline V gene sequence: CDR1 GTSNPN, CDR2 SVGIG (reference sequence). There are 16 residues in the CDR3. The V and J ends lost 0 bases and 6 bases, in that order; junction bases with no gene match: 8. This CDR3 is CAWSVGTARTNSPLHF. CDR3 nucleotides: TGTGCCTGGAGTGTTGGGACAGCCCGAACTAATTCACCCCTCCACTTT.

The rearrangement uses TRBV5-6 and TRBJ1-1, with D uncertain. V was trimmed by 3 bases and J by 7 bases, leaving 7 bases between them. Per germline, CDR1 SGHDT and CDR2 YYEEEE. The CDR3 is 11 residues long. In DNA form, the CDR3 reads TGTGCCAGCAGCTATGAGGTTGAAGCTTTCTTT. Translated: CASSYEVEAFF. The variable domain in full, with the rest retrieved from reference TRBV5-6 and TRBJ1-1, is DAGVTQSPTHLIKTRGQQVTLRCSPKSGHDTVSWYQQALGQGPQFIFQYYEEEERQRGNFPDRFSGHQFPNYSSELNVNALLLGDSALYLCASSYEVEAFFGQGTRLTVV.

The V gene is TRBV10-1, the J gene TRBJ2-7, with 7 bases aligning to TRBD2. The junction had 0 bases not matched to a gene; V was cut back by 1 base and J by 6 bases. The CDR3 loop spans 12 amino acids. Per the germline V gene, CDR1 is WNHNN and CDR2 is SYGVQD (reference sequence). CDR3 region: CASSEWGGEQYF. CDR3 sequence (DNA): TGCGCCAGCAGTGAGTGGGGGGGCGAGCAGTACTTC.

V usage is TRBV12-2 and J usage is TRBJ1-5; the table's D call of TRBD1 was not tested on the DNA. TRBV12-2 is given as a pseudogene. CDR3 size: 19 residues. The CDR3 DNA follows: TGTGCAAGTCGCCTTCCTTTGGGGACAGGGGCAAATAGCAATCAGCCCCAGCATTTT. Translating gives CASRLPLGTGANSNQPQHF.

V usage is TRBV28 and J usage is TRBJ2-4, with TRBD2 as a possible D gene (5 bases). The germline CDR1 and CDR2 sequences are MDHEN and SYDVKM. The CDR3 totals 12 residues. Deletions cut 7 bases from V and 7 bases from J, with 11 bases between. CDR3 amino acids: CASTSGVNIQYF. DNA of the CDR3: TGTGCCAGCACCTCCGGGGTGAACATTCAGTACTTC.

The sample holds one count of this clone. The V call is TRBV19, the J call TRBJ1-4, with 8 bases that match TRBD1. Germline values: CDR1 LNHDA, CDR2 SQIVND (reference sequence). With 1 base clipped from V and 8 bases from J, the junction kept 9 bases outside the gene matches. The CDR3 contains 16 residues. The DNA of the CDR3 is TGTGCCAGTAGTATAGTACAAGGACAGGGCCGCGAAAAACTGTTTTTT. This sequence encodes CASSIVQGQGREKLFF.

This clone occurred a few times. This chain connects TRBV15 to TRBJ2-7; 7 nucleotides align to TRBD2. The CDR3 length is 14 residues. V gave up 4 bases and J gave up 0 bases; unmatched junction bases: 3. The germline V gene has CDR1 LNHNV and CDR2 YYDKDF (reference sequence). CDR3 nucleotides: TGTGCCACCAGCACCGGACTAGACTCCTACGAGCAGTACTTC. Translated, it gives CATSTGLDSYEQYF.

This clone is medium-sized. The chain is built from TRBV7-9 and TRBJ1-3; D is possibly TRBD1 (5 bases). Germline V CDR1 and CDR2: SEHNR, FQNEAQ (reference sequence). Trimming took off 4 bases at V and 2 bases at J, with 15 bases between the two ends. The CDR3 spans 16 residues. CDR3 residues: CASSSGAGRAGNTIYF. CDR3 DNA sequence: TGTGCCAGCAGCTCCGGGGCAGGGAGGGCTGGAAACACCATATATTTT.

This sequence joins TRBV5-1 and TRBJ2-7; 8 bases map to TRBD2. Germline values: CDR1 SGHRS, CDR2 YFSETQ. The CDR3 runs to 13 residues. J was trimmed by 6 bases and V by 4 bases; bases with no gene match: 6. As DNA, the CDR3 is TGCGCCAGCAGCGGTAGCGGGATTCTCGAGCAGTACTTC. As protein: CASSGSGILEQYF.

This sequence joins TRBV2 and TRBJ1-5; 8 positions agree with TRBD1. This CDR3 comprises 15 residues. Germline lookup yields CDR1 SNHLY and CDR2 FYNNEI. After removal of 6 bases from V and 6 bases from J, the junction contained 10 bases not matched to a gene. The CDR3 here is CASSLEQGAGQPQHF. The DNA for the CDR3 is TGTGCCAGCAGCCTAGAGCAGGGGGCTGGTCAGCCCCAGCATTTT.

V usage is TRBV7-2 and J usage is TRBJ2-7; 7 nucleotides align to TRBD1. The CDR3 consists of 13 residues. Trimming took 8 bases from V and 2 from J; bases not matched to a gene: 6. The germline CDR1 and CDR2 sequences are SGHTA and FQGNSA. CDR3 coding DNA: TGTGCCAGCGCCGGGACAGCGACCTACGAGCAGTACTTC. Protein product: CASAGTATYEQYF.

A single count supports this clone. V usage is TRBV10-1 and J usage is TRBJ2-5; 7 positions match TRBD2. The J call could be wrong; TRBJ2-7 is a better fit for the DNA end. The V gene's germline CDR1 is WNHNN and CDR2 SYGVQD (reference sequence). The CDR3 has 15 residues. DNA for the CDR3: TGCGCCAGCAGTGAGTCGCTCGGGGGGAGCTACGAGCAGTACTTC. Amino acid sequence: CASSESLGGSYEQYF.

This clone counts as medium-sized. The CDR3 loop reads CASSQSSGGDYNEQFF. In nucleotides, the CDR3 is TGTGCCAGCAGCCAATCTAGCGGGGGGGATTACAATGAGCAGTTCTTC. The V call is TRBV4-2, the J call TRBJ2-1; 12 positions agree with TRBD2. The CDR3 consists of 16 residues. With 2 bases clipped from V and 4 bases from J, the junction kept 3 bases outside the gene matches. CDR1 and CDR2 (germline): LGHNA, YNFKEQ.

The DNA for the CDR3 is TGCGCCAGCAGCAAACAGACAAGAGAGACCCAGTACTTC. Protein product: CASSKQTRETQYF. The chain carries TRBV5-1 and TRBJ2-5; D ambiguous. The CDR3 contains 13 residues. The V end was cut by 4 bases, the J end by 4 bases, with 11 bases between. Germline V lookup: CDR1 SGHRS, CDR2 YFSETQ.

This clone was seen more than once but under ten times. The chain carries TRBV7-8 and TRBJ1-1; D is perhaps TRBD1 (6 bases). CDR3 length: 19 residues. Deletions cut 0 bases from V and 3 bases from J, with 23 bases between. Per germline, CDR1 SGHVS and CDR2 FQNEAQ. The CDR3 DNA is TGTGCCAGCAGCTTAGCGCGGATTACGGGGGGCCGCAGGGACACTGAAGCTTTCTTT. Translation gives CASSLARITGGRRDTEAFF.